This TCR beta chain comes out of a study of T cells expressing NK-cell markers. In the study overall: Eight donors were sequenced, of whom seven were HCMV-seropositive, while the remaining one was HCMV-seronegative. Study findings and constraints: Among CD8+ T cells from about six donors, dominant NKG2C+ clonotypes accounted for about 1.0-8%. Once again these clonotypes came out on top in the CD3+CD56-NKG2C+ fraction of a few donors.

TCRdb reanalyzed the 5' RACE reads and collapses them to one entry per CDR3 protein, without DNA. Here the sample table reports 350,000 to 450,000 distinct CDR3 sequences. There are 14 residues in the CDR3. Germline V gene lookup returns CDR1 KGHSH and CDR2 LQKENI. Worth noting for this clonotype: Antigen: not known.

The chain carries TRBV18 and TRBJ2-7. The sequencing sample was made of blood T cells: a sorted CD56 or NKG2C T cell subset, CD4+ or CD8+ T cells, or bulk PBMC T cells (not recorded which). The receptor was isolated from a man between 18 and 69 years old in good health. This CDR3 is CASSPTRTQNEQYF.